This TCR beta chain is drawn from a study of Tregs in tolerant kidney transplant recipients. As regards this clone: What it binds is not known.

Trimming removed 4 bases from V and 0 bases from J; junction bases left unmatched: 4. The CDR3 length is 16 residues. Germline CDR1 reads SGHNT; CDR2 reads YYREEE (reference sequence). Measured with immunoSEQ multiplex PCR; TCRdb has only the in-frame clones, and not every one. This sample yields 8,000 to 9,500 clones, of which about half are seen a single time; 5.4% belongs to the top ten. The chain has TRBV5-4 and TRBJ2-1, with 10 bases aligning to TRBD2. The source is a human donor in good health. The sequenced sample was CD4+ T cells from blood cultured with allogeneic cells. The CDR3 is CASSPKREGSYNEQFF. CDR3 DNA sequence: TGTGCCAGCAGCCCAAAGCGGGAGGGCTCCTACAATGAGCAGTTCTTC.